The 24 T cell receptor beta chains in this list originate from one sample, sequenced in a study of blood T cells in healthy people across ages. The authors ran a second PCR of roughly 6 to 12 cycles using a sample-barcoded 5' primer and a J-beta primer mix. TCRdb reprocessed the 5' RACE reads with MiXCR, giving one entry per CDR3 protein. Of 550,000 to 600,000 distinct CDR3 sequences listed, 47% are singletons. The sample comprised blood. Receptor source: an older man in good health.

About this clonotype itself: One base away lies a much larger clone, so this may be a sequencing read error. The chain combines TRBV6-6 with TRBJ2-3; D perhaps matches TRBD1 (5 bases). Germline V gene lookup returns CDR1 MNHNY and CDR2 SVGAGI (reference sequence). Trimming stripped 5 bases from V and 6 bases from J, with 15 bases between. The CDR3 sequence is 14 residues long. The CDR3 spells CASSATTGADTQYF. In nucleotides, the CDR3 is TGTGCCAGCAGTGCGACGACTGGGGCGGATACGCAGTATTTT.

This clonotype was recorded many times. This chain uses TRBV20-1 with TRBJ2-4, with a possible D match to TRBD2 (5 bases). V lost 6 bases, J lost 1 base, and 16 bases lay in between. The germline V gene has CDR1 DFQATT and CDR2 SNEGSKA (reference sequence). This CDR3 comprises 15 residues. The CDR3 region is CSAQFAGVAKNIQYF. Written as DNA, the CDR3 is TGCAGTGCCCAATTCGCCGGGGTGGCCAAAAACATTCAGTACTTC.

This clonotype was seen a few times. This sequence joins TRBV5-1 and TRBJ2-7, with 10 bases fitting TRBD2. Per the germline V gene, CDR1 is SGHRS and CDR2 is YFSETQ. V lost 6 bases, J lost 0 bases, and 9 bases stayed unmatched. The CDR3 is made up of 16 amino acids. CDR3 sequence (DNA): TGCGCCAGCAAGCCTAGCGGGGGAATTAGCTCCTACGAGCAGTACTTC. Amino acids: CASKPSGGISSYEQYF.

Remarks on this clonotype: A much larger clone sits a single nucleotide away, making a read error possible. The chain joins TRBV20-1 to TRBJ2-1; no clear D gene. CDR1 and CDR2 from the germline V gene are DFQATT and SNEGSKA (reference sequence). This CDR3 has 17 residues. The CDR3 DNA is TGCAGTGCTAGATCTTCCGGAGTGGCGAGCTCCTACAATGAGCGGTTCTTC. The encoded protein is CSARSSGVASSYNERFF.

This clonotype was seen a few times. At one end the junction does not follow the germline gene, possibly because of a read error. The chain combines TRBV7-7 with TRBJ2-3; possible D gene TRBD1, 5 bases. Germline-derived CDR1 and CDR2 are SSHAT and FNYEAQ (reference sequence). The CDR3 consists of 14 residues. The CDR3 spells CASSLSPDTHTQYF. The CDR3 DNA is TGTGCTAGCAGCTTAAGTCCGGACACACATACGCAGTATTTT.

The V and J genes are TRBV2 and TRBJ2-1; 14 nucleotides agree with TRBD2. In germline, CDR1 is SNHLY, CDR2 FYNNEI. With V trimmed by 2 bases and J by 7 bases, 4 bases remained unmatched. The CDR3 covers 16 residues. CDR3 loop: CASSEKGLAGANEQFF. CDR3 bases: TGTGCCAGCAGTGAAAAGGGACTAGCGGGAGCAAATGAGCAGTTCTTC. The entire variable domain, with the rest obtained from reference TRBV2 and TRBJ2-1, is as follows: EPEVTQTPSHQVTQMGQEVILRCVPISNHLYFYWYRQILGQKVEFLVSFYNNEISEKSEIFDDQFSVERPDGSNFTLKIRSTKLEDSAMYFCASSEKGLAGANEQFFGPGTRLTVL.

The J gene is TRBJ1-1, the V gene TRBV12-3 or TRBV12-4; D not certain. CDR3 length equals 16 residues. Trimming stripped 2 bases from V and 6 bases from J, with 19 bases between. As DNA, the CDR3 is TGTGCCAGCAGTTTAAGTCATAGATCGCGGGAAGCTGAAGCTTTCTTT. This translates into CASSLSHRSREAEAFF.

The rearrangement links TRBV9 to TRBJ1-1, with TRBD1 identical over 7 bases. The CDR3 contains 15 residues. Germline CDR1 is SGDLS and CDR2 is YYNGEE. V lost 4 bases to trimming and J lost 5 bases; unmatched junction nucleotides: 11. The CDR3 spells CASSPTQTGQTEAFF. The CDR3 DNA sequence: TGTGCCAGCAGCCCGACCCAGACAGGGCAGACTGAAGCTTTCTTT.

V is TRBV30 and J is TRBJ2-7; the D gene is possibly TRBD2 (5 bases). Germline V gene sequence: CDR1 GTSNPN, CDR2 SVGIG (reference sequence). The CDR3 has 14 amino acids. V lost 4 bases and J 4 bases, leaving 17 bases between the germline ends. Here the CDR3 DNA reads TGTGCCTGGACCAGATCCGGGGTTCTTTACGAGCAGTACTTC. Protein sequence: CAWTRSGVLYEQYF.

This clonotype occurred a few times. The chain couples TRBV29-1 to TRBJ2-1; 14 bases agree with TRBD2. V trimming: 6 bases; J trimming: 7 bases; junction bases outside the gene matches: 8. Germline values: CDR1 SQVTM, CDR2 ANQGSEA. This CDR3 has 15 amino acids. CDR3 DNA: TGCAGCGTGGCCTCGACTAGCGGGGGGGTGAATGAGCAGTTCTTC. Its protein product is CSVASTSGGVNEQFF.

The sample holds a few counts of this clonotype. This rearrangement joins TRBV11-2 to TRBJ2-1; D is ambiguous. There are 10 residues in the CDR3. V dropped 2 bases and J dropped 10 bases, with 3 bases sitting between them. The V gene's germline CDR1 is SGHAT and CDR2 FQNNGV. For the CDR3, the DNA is TGTGCCAGCAGCTTACGCGAGCAGTTCTTC. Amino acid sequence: CASSLREQFF.

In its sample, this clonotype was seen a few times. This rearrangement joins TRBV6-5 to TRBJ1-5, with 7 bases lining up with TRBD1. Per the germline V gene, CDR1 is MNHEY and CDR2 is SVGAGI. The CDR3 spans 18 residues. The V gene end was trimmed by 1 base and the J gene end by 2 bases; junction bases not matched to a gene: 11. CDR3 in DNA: TGTGCCAGCAGTTACTTCTTGGGACAGTCCATCGGCAATCAGCCCCAGCATTTT. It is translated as CASSYFLGQSIGNQPQHF.

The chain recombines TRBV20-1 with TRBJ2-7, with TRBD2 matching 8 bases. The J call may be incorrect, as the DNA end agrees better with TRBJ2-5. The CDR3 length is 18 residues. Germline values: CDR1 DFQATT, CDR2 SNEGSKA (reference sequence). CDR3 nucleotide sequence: TGCAGTGCTAGTGGGGTTTCGGGAGGGACTTTAGGGTTAGAGACCCAGTACTTC. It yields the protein CSASGVSGGTLGLETQYF.

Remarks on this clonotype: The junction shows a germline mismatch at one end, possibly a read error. Here the CDR3 reads CASSGVTFYEQYF. The CDR3 DNA follows: TGTGCCAGCAGTGGGGTCACCTTCTACGAGCAGTACTTC. V and J are TRBV10-3 and TRBJ2-7, with unresolved D. This CDR3 is built from 13 residues. Germline CDR1 reads ENHRY; CDR2 reads SYGVKD.

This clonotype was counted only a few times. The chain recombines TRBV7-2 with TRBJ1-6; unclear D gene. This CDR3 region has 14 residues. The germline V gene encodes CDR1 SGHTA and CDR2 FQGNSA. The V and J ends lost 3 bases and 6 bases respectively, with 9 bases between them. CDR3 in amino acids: CASSFPRINSPLHF. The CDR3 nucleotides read TGTGCCAGCAGCTTCCCCCGGATTAATTCACCCCTCCACTTT.

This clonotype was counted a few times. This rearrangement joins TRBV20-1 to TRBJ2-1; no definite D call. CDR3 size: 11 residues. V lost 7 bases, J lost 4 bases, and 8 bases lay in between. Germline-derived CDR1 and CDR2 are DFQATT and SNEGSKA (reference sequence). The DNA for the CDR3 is TGCAGTGTGCCCCTATACAATGAGCAGTTCTTC. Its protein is CSVPLYNEQFF.

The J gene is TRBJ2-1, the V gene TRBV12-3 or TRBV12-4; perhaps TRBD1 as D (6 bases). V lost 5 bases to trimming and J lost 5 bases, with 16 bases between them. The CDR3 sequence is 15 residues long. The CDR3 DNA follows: TGTGCCAGCAGTCGAACACAGGGATTGAACAATGAGCAGTTCTTC. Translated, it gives CASSRTQGLNNEQFF.

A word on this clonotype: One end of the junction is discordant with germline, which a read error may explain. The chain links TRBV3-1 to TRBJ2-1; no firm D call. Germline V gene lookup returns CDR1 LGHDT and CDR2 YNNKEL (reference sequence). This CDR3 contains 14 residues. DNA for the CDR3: TGTGCCAGCAGCCACCCGGGCCAGAACAATGATCAGTTCTTC. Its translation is CASSHPGQNNDQFF.

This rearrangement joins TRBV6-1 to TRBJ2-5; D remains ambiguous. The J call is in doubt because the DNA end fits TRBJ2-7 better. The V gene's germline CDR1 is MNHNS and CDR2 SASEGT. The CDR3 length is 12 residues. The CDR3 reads CASSDPAYEQYF. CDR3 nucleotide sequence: TGTGCCAGCAGTGATCCCGCCTACGAGCAGTACTTC.

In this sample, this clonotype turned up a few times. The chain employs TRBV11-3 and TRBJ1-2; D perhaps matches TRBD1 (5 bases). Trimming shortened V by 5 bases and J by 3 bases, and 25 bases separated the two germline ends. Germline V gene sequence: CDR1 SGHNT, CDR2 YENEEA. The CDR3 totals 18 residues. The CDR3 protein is CASSRDTSKQQADYGYTF. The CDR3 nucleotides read TGTGCCAGCAGCCGCGATACTTCCAAACAACAGGCTGACTATGGCTACACCTTC. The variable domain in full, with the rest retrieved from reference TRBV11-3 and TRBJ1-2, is EAGVVQSPRYKIIEKKQPVAFWCNPISGHNTLYWYLQNLGQGPELLIRYENEEAVDDSQLPKDRFSAERLKGVDSTLKIQPAELGDSAVYLCASSRDTSKQQADYGYTFGSGTRLTVV.

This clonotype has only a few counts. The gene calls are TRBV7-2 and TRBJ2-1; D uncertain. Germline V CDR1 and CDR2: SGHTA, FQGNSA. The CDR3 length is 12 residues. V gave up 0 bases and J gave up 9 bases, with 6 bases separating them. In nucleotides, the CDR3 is TGTGCCAGCAGCTTAGCTATTGGTGAGCAGTTCTTC. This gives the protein CASSLAIGEQFF. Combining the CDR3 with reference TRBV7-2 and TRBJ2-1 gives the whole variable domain GAGVSQSPSNKVTEKGKDVELRCDPISGHTALYWYRQSLGQGLEFLIYFQGNSAPDKSGLPSDRFSAERTGGSVSTLTIQRTQQEDSAVYLCASSLAIGEQFFGPGTRLTVL.

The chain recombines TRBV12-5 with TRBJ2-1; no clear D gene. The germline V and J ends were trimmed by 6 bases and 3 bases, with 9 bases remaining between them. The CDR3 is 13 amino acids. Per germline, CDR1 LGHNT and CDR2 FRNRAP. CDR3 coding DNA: TGTGCTAGTGGATGGACCAACTACAATGAGCAGTTCTTC. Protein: CASGWTNYNEQFF.

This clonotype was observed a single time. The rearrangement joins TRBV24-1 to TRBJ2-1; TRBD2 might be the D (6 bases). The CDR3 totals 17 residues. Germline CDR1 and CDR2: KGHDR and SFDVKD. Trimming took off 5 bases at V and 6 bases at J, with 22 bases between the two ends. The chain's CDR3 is CATSAHEGTGLANEQFF. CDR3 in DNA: TGTGCCACCAGTGCCCATGAGGGGACTGGCCTTGCCAATGAGCAGTTCTTC.

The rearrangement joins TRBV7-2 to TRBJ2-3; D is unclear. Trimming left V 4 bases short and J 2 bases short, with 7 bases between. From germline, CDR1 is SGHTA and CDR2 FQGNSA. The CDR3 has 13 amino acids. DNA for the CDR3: TGTGCCAGCAGCTCTCAAGCCACAGATACGCAGTATTTT. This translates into CASSSQATDTQYF.